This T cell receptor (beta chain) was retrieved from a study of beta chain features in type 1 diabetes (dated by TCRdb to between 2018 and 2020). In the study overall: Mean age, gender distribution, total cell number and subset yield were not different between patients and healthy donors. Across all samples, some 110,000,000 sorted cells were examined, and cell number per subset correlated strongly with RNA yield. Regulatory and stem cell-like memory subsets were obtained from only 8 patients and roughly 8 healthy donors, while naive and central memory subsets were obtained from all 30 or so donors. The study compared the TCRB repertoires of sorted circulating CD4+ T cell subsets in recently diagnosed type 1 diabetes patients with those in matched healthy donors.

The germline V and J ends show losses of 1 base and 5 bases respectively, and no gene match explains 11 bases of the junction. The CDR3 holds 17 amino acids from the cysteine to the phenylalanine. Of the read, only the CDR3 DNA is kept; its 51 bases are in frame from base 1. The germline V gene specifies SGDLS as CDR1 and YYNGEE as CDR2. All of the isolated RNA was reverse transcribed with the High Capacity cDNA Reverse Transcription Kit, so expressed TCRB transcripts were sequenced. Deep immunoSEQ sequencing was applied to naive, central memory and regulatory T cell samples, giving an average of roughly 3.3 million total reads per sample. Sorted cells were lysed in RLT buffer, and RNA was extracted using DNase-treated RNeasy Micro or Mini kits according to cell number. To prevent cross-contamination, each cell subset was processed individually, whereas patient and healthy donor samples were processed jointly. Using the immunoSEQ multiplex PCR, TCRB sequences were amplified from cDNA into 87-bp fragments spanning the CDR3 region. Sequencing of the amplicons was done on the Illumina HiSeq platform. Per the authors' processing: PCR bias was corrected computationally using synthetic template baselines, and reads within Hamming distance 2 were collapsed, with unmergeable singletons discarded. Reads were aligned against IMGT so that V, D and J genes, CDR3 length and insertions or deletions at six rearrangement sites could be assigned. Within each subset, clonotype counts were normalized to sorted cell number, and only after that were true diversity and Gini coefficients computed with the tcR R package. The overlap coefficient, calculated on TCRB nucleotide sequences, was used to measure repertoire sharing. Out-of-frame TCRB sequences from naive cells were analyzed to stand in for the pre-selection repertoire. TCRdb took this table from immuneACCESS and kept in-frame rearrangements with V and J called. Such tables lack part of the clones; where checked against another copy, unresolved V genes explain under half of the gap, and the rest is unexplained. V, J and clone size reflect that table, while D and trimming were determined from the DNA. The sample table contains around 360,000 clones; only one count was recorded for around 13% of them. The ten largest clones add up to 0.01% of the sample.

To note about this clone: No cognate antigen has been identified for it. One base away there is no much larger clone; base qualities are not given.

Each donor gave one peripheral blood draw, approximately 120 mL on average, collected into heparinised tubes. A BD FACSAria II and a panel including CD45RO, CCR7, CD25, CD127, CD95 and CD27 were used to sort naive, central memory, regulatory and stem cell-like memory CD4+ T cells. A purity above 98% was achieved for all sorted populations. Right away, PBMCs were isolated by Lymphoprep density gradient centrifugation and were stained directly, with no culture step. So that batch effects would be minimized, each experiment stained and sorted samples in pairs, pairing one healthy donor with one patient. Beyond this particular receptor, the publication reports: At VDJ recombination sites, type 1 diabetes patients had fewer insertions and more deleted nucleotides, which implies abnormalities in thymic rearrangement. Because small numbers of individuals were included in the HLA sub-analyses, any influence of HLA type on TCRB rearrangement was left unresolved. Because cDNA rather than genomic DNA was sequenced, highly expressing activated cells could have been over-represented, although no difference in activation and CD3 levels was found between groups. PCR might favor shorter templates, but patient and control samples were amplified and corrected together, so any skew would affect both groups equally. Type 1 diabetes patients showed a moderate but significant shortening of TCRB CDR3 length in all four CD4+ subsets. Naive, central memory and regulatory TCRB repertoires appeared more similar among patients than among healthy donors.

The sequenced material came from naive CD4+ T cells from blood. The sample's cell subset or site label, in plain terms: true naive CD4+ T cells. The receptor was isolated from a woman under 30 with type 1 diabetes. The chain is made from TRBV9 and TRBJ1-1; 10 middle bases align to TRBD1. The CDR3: CASSVRDRGRRLTEAFF. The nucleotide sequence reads TGTGCCAGCAGCGTAAGGGACAGGGGAAGACGTTTGACTGAAGCTTTCTTT. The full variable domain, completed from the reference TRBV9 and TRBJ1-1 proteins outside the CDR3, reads DSGVTQTPKHLITATGQRVTLRCSPRSGDLSVYWYQQSLDQGLQFLIQYYNGEERAKGNILERFSAQQFPDLHSELNLSSLELGDSALYFCASSVRDRGRRLTEAFFGQGTRLTVV.